This T cell receptor beta chain was documented in a study of shared clonotypes between healthy human individuals. The junction had 17 bases not matched to a gene; V was cut back by 8 bases and J by 3 bases. Germline V gene sequence: CDR1 SGHTA, CDR2 FQGNSA. This CDR3 contains 17 residues. Profiled with immunoSEQ multiplex PCR; TCRdb holds only in-frame clones, not every one. The data show around 450,000 clones, around 79% seen once. Sequencing used PBMCs. The chain uses TRBV7-2 and TRBJ2-7, with 9 bases fitting TRBD1. This receptor was obtained from a woman in her thirties or forties in good health. Some clones in this sample may be carry-over from other donors' samples. DNA for the CDR3: TGTGCCAGCGCGCCGGGACAGGGCAACTCCGGGGGCTACGAGCAGTACTTC. Translating it yields CASAPGQGNSGGYEQYF.